This entry describes one T cell receptor beta chain. Per donor, one heparinised blood draw averaged roughly 110 mL. Reverse transcribing all isolated RNA meant expressed TCRB transcripts were sequenced. TCRdb's copy holds only in-frame clones and misses some; the assay was immunoSEQ multiplex PCR. The data hold 680,000 or so clones, with around 16% observed a single time. The germline V gene has CDR1 SGHRS and CDR2 YFSETQ. The V gene lost 7 bases and the J gene lost 0 bases, with 10 bases spanning the gap. The length of the CDR3 is 13 residues. The data are from a study of beta chain features in type 1 diabetes.

Sequencing was done on a sample of naive CD4+ T cells from blood. This receptor was taken from a man aged 18 to 30 in good health. The chain combines TRBV5-1 with TRBJ1-2; D gene unclear. The DNA of the CDR3 is TGCGCCAGCGTCCCCGGAGCTAACTATGGCTACACCTTC. Encoded protein: CASVPGANYGYTF.